This T cell receptor (beta chain) was sequenced in a study of shared clonotypes between healthy human individuals. Findings and limits, study-wide: The authors sampled blood alone, and tissue repertoires likely differ. Despite large depth, rarefaction showed incomplete sorted-subset sequencing. Among donors, the sharing of clonotypes was expected to be influenced by sequencing depth.

Germline V gene lookup returns CDR1 SGHTA and CDR2 FQGNSA. The CDR3 consists of 15 residues. Study processing details: Sequence data from immunoSEQ were junction-only and lacked quality scores; consequently, filtering differed. Libraries were prepared by immunoSEQ multiplex PCR; TCRdb keeps only in-frame clonotypes and omits some of them. The V and J calls and clone size come from that table; D and trimming were worked out from the DNA. The data contain about 960,000 clones, approximately 80% of them singletons. On this clone itself: The target antigen is unknown. A junction boundary mismatches the germline segment, possibly from a read error.

The genes are TRBV7-2 and TRBJ2-7, with 9 bases fitting TRBD2. This clonotype was obtained from a man between 18 and 35 years old in good health. The sample comprised memory CD4+ T cells sorted from blood. The sample's subset: CD45RA-negative fraction. CDR3 sequence: CASSLAGDGYYEQYF. As DNA, the CDR3 is TGTGCCAGCAGTTTAGCGGGAGATGGTTACTACGAGCAGTACTTC.